The 32 T cell receptor beta chains in this list originate from one sample, sequenced in a study of OX40 agonist ivuxolimab in advanced cancers. The data were produced by immunoSEQ multiplex PCR, yet TCRdb's version contains in-frame clones alone and is incomplete. The sample has around 64,000 clones; 91% are singletons. The sequencing here drew on CD4+ or CD8+ T cells sorted from blood, taken in a trial of the OX40 agonist ivuxolimab. The receptors here all came from an adult with an advanced solid tumor such as melanoma, head and neck, liver or kidney cancer.

The chain carries TRBV10-1 and TRBJ1-1, with 8 bases matching TRBD1. V lost 3 bases to trimming and J lost 5 bases; unmatched junction nucleotides: 8. The CDR3 spans 15 residues. In germline, CDR1 is WNHNN, CDR2 SYGVQD (reference sequence). The CDR3 DNA is TGCGCCAGCAGTGACCCCTCGACAGGGGTTACTGAAGCTTTCTTT. This codes for CASSDPSTGVTEAFF.

V usage is TRBV6-5 and J usage is TRBJ2-2; 7 bases match TRBD1. Germline V gene data show CDR1 as MNHEY and CDR2 as SVGAGI. The CDR3 consists of 15 residues. V trimming: 5 bases; J trimming: 1 base; junction bases outside the gene matches: 4. The CDR3 here is CASSQRTGNTGELFF. The CDR3 DNA reads TGTGCCAGCAGTCAAAGGACAGGGAACACCGGGGAGCTGTTTTTT.

This clone has more than one count but fewer than ten. The CDR3 DNA sequence: TGTGCCAGCGCGGTGGATTTGACTGAAGCTTTCTTT. Translated, it gives CASAVDLTEAFF. This chain joins TRBV7-9 and TRBJ1-1, with D unresolved. Germline lookup yields CDR1 SEHNR and CDR2 FQNEAQ (reference sequence). Trimming stripped 8 bases from V and 5 bases from J, with 12 bases between. This CDR3 is built from 12 residues. Complete variable domain (other parts from reference TRBV7-9 and TRBJ1-1): DTGVSQNPRHKITKRGQNVTFRCDPISEHNRLYWYRQTLGQGPEFLTYFQNEAQLEKSRLLSDRFSAERPKGSFSTLEIQRTEQGDSAMYLCASAVDLTEAFFGQGTRLTVV.

The V call is TRBV5-1, the J call TRBJ2-5; 7 nucleotides agree with TRBD1. Gene TRBJ2-7 matches the end of the DNA better, so the J call may be wrong. The germline V gene encodes CDR1 SGHRS and CDR2 YFSETQ. The CDR3 is 14 amino acids. CDR3 sequence: CASRLSTGRYEQYF. The CDR3 coding sequence is TGCGCCAGCAGACTTTCGACAGGGAGATACGAGCAGTACTTC.

The chain links TRBV5-6 to TRBJ2-1; 7 nucleotides align to TRBD1. Germline CDR1 SGHDT, CDR2 YYEEEE. The J segment lost 8 bases and the V segment lost 3 bases, leaving 8 bases of the junction unmatched. This CDR3 contains 14 residues. CDR3 in DNA: TGTGCCAGCAGCTCCCAACAGGGGATCGATGAGCAGTTCTTC. Translation gives CASSSQQGIDEQFF.

This clone has only one observation. The rearrangement uses TRBV29-1 and TRBJ2-5; tentatively, D is TRBD1 (6 bases). The J call is in doubt because the DNA end fits TRBJ2-7 better. Germline values: CDR1 SQVTM, CDR2 ANQGSEA. This CDR3 has 12 residues. Here the CDR3 DNA reads TGCAGCGTTGCAGGGGAAATGTACGAGCAGTACTTC. Residues: CSVAGEMYEQYF.

This sequence joins TRBV27 and TRBJ2-1; the match to TRBD2 covers 11 bases. V shed 6 bases and J 1 base; nucleotides not matched to a gene: 5. Germline V gene data show CDR1 as MNHEY and CDR2 as SMNVEV (reference sequence). The CDR3 runs 16 residues. The CDR3 DNA follows: TGTGCCAGCAGGCTACTAGCGGGAGTATCCTACAATGAGCAGTTCTTC. It codes for CASRLLAGVSYNEQFF.

The chain combines TRBV14 with TRBJ2-5; 12 bases are a match to TRBD1. The germline V gene has CDR1 SGHDN and CDR2 FVKESK. J was trimmed by 4 bases and V by 2 bases; bases with no gene match: 8. The CDR3 contains 17 residues. Here the CDR3 DNA reads TGTGCCAGCAGCCAACTCCCGGGACAGGGGGCAATAGAGACCCAGTACTTC. The encoded protein is CASSQLPGQGAIETQYF.

The chain is built from TRBV2 and TRBJ2-1; 11 bases are shared with TRBD2. Germline trimming cut 2 bases from V and 6 bases from J; bases unmatched to any gene: 9. Germline lookup yields CDR1 SNHLY and CDR2 FYNNEI. The CDR3 runs 17 residues. Here the CDR3 reads CASSETSGSLPGNEQFF. The DNA for the CDR3 is TGTGCCAGCAGTGAAACTAGCGGGAGCCTTCCGGGCAATGAGCAGTTCTTC.

The chain joins TRBV7-3 to TRBJ2-7; D is perhaps TRBD1 or TRBD2 (5 bases each). Germline values: CDR1 SGHTA, CDR2 FQGTGA. This CDR3 is built from 13 residues. The germline V and J ends were trimmed by 5 bases and 6 bases, with 14 bases remaining between them. CDR3 sequence (DNA): TGTGCCAGCAGCCTTACATCAGGGACCGAGCAGTACTTC. It specifies CASSLTSGTEQYF.

The V gene is TRBV12-5, the J gene TRBJ2-2; TRBD1 agrees at 7 bases. Germline V gene data show CDR1 as LGHNT and CDR2 as FRNRAP. The CDR3 has 15 amino acids. The junction had 8 bases not matched to a gene; V was cut back by 4 bases and J by 6 bases. CDR3 nucleotides: TGTGCTAGTGGTTCCTCGCGGCAGGGGGCCGGGGAGCTGTTTTTT. Protein: CASGSSRQGAGELFF.

The chain couples TRBV28 to TRBJ2-7; D not certain. The CDR3 covers 12 residues. Trimming removed 10 bases from V and 2 bases from J, with 12 bases in between. Germline CDR1 and CDR2: MDHEN and SYDVKM. The DNA of the CDR3 is TGTGCCACCTCCTATAGGACCTACGAGCAGTACTTC. Translated: CATSYRTYEQYF.

This chain uses TRBV28 with TRBJ2-1; TRBD2 matches 10 bases. This CDR3 is 15 amino acids long. The germline V gene has CDR1 MDHEN and CDR2 SYDVKM. Trimming removed 3 bases from V and 3 bases from J; junction bases left unmatched: 2. The CDR3 DNA reads TGTGCCAGCAGTTTTGGGACTAGCGACTACAATGAGCAGTTCTTC. Amino acid sequence: CASSFGTSDYNEQFF.

The J gene is TRBJ2-1, the V gene TRBV27, with TRBD2 identical over 10 bases. The germline V gene encodes CDR1 MNHEY and CDR2 SMNVEV (reference sequence). Trimming removed 2 bases from V and 3 bases from J; junction bases left unmatched: 1. The CDR3 totals 15 residues. The CDR3 loop reads CASSLASGSYNEQFF. The CDR3 region has the DNA TGTGCCAGCAGTTTAGCTAGCGGGAGCTACAATGAGCAGTTCTTC.

V gene TRBV28 combines with J gene TRBJ2-1; D is tentatively TRBD1 or TRBD2 (5 bases each). The germline V gene has CDR1 MDHEN and CDR2 SYDVKM. V gave up 5 bases and J gave up 6 bases, with 23 bases separating them. The CDR3 is made up of 17 amino acids. CDR3 residues: CASSDPGPSDGANEQFF. DNA of the CDR3: TGTGCCAGCAGTGACCCGGGACCGTCAGACGGGGCCAATGAGCAGTTCTTC.

The J gene is TRBJ2-1, the V gene TRBV7-2; 10 bases are a match to TRBD1. V lost 6 bases and J lost 4; bases outside the gene matches: 6. Germline-derived CDR1 and CDR2 are SGHTA and FQGNSA. The CDR3 loop spans 15 amino acids. In nucleotides, the CDR3 is TGTGCCAGCAGAGATCCGGGACAGGGGTACAATGAGCAGTTCTTC. Encoded protein: CASRDPGQGYNEQFF.

The chain links TRBV7-3 to TRBJ2-1; D possibly corresponds to TRBD2 (5 bases). The germline CDR1 and CDR2 sequences are SGHTA and FQGTGA. Between the trimmed V and J ends, which lost 2 bases and 7 bases, there was a span of 9 bases. The CDR3 extends over 13 amino acids. This CDR3 is CASSLYGNNEQFF. CDR3 DNA: TGTGCCAGCAGCTTATACGGGAATAATGAGCAGTTCTTC.

Here the CDR3 DNA reads TGTGCCAGCAGCTTAGGGGTGGGAGGCTCCTACAATGAGCAGTTCTTC. It specifies CASSLGVGGSYNEQFF. The chain couples TRBV11-2 to TRBJ2-1, with a weak D call TRBD2 (6 bases). Germline assignment: CDR1 SGHAT and CDR2 FQNNGV. With 1 base removed from V and 0 bases from J, the gap between germline ends came to 10 bases. This CDR3 has 16 amino acids.

This chain uses TRBV28 with TRBJ2-1; D is perhaps TRBD1 (6 bases). The CDR3 loop spans 18 amino acids. Trimming shortened V by 5 bases and J by 0 bases, and 20 bases separated the two germline ends. The germline V gene has CDR1 MDHEN and CDR2 SYDVKM. CDR3 region: CASSPKNLGHSSYNEQFF. CDR3 nucleotide sequence: TGTGCCAGCAGTCCTAAAAATCTGGGACACAGCTCCTACAATGAGCAGTTCTTC.

The V and J genes are TRBV4-3 and TRBJ1-1; D is uncertain. In germline, CDR1 is LGHNA, CDR2 YSLEER. Trimming left V 0 bases short and J 2 bases short, with 16 bases between. CDR3 size: 17 residues. The CDR3 DNA sequence: TGCGCCAGCAGCCAAGATTCAGTTGGGCGGGGTAACACTGAAGCTTTCTTT. Translated: CASSQDSVGRGNTEAFF.

CDR3 in DNA: TGTGCCAGTAGAGACATCGAGCATGGTTCTGAAGCTTTCTTT. As protein: CASRDIEHGSEAFF. The chain recombines TRBV19 with TRBJ1-1; D is uncertain. V was cut by 6 bases and J by 6 bases, with 17 bases left in between. Germline CDR1 and CDR2: LNHDA and SQIVND (reference sequence). This CDR3 is built from 14 residues.

The V gene is TRBV6-1, the J gene TRBJ2-1; D possibly corresponds to TRBD1 (5 bases). CDR1 and CDR2 from the germline V gene are MNHNS and SASEGT. Trimming left V 5 bases short and J 8 bases short, with 7 bases between. The CDR3 runs 11 residues. CDR3 region: CASSQGDEQFF. The CDR3 DNA is TGTGCCAGCAGTCAGGGTGATGAGCAGTTCTTC.

The genes are TRBV23-1 and TRBJ2-5; 10 positions match TRBD2. TRBV23-1 is recorded as an ORF, its role being uncertain. Trimming cost V 3 bases and J 2 bases; bases outside gene matches: 6. The CDR3 has 16 residues. For the CDR3, the DNA is TGCGCCAGCAGTCAGGCCGGGACTAGCGCACAAGAGACCCAGTACTTC. Amino acid sequence: CASSQAGTSAQETQYF.

The chain joins TRBV9 to TRBJ1-5, with TRBD1 matching over 11 bases. The V gene end was trimmed by 3 bases and the J gene end by 6 bases; junction bases not matched to a gene: 2. This CDR3 contains 14 residues. Germline V gene data show CDR1 as SGDLS and CDR2 as YYNGEE. This CDR3 is CASSEGTGGQPQHF. CDR3 in DNA: TGTGCCAGCAGCGAAGGGACAGGGGGTCAGCCCCAGCATTTT.

The genes are TRBV9 and TRBJ2-2; possibly TRBD1 for D (6 bases). Germline values: CDR1 SGDLS, CDR2 YYNGEE. The CDR3 covers 15 residues. V was trimmed by 0 bases and J by 5 bases, leaving 11 bases between them. CDR3 region: CASSVGHRGTGELFF. For the CDR3, the DNA is TGTGCCAGCAGCGTAGGGCATAGGGGGACCGGGGAGCTGTTTTTT.

This clone is a singleton in its sample. V usage is TRBV4-3 and J usage is TRBJ2-1; 8 bases map to TRBD2. The V and J ends lost 0 bases and 2 bases, in that order; junction bases with no gene match: 0. The CDR3 runs 15 residues. Germline CDR1 is LGHNA and CDR2 is YSLEER. The CDR3 DNA is TGCGCCAGCAGCCAAGATAGCGGGACCTACAATGAGCAGTTCTTC. Protein: CASSQDSGTYNEQFF.

The gene calls are TRBV29-1 and TRBJ2-2, with D maybe TRBD2 (6 bases). The CDR3 has 15 amino acids. Trimming took off 4 bases at V and 5 bases at J, with 17 bases between the two ends. CDR1 is SQVTM and CDR2 is ANQGSEA in the germline V gene. In nucleotides, the CDR3 is TGCAGCGTTGGAGGAGGGGTTGTAGGGACCGGGGAGCTGTTTTTT. As protein: CSVGGGVVGTGELFF.

This clone was observed a single time. Other DNA sequences from this sample encode an identical CDR3 as well. V and J are TRBV18 and TRBJ2-7, with D possibly matching TRBD2 (6 bases). Trimming removed 3 bases at V and 4 bases at J, with 7 bases between. Germline CDR1 reads KGHSH; CDR2 reads LQKENI. The CDR3 length is 12 residues. The CDR3: CASSPGGYEQYF. In nucleotides, the CDR3 is TGTGCCAGCTCACCGGGGGGATACGAGCAGTACTTC.

The chain carries TRBV21-1 and TRBJ2-7; TRBD2, the table's D call, was not compared with the DNA. TRBV21-1 is termed a pseudogene. This CDR3 contains 14 residues. The CDR3 DNA follows: TGTGCCAGCAGCAAATTTGGAGGAACCTACGAGCAGTACTTC. Protein sequence: CASSKFGGTYEQYF.

The chain employs TRBV7-9 and TRBJ2-1, with 11 nucleotides matching TRBD2. Trimming took 6 bases from V and 0 from J; bases not matched to a gene: 7. Germline CDR1 and CDR2: SEHNR and FQNEAQ (reference sequence). The CDR3 is 17 amino acids. CDR3 in amino acids: CASSRASGGYSYNEQFF. In DNA form, the CDR3 reads TGTGCCAGCAGTCGAGCTAGCGGGGGGTACTCCTACAATGAGCAGTTCTTC.

The V gene is TRBV11-2, the J gene TRBJ1-4; 8 bases are a match to TRBD1. Germline V gene data show CDR1 as SGHAT and CDR2 as FQNNGV. The CDR3 runs 16 residues. The junction had 12 bases not matched to a gene; V was cut back by 5 bases and J by 7 bases. The CDR3 DNA sequence: TGTGCCAGCAGCAGAGGGGAAGACAGGGGTGCTGAAAAACTGTTTTTT. It codes for CASSRGEDRGAEKLFF.

This chain uses TRBV28 with TRBJ2-7; no firm D call. CDR1 and CDR2 from the germline V gene are MDHEN and SYDVKM. Trimming stripped 6 bases from V and 2 bases from J, with 14 bases between. The CDR3 has 14 amino acids. Written as DNA, the CDR3 is TGTGCCAGCAGGGGTGTGGGTTATCCCTACGAGCAGTACTTC. This translates into CASRGVGYPYEQYF.